Below, 5 T cell receptor beta chains from the same sample are listed, as sequenced in a study of CD8 T cells in ankylosing spondylitis. TCRdb called the 5' RACE reads again in MiXCR, with one record for every CDR3 protein. The sample gives about 230,000 distinct CDR3 sequences, approximately 7.6% of which show up once; 4.5% to 5% is in the top ten. The sample was blood, either unsorted or a sorted T cell fraction (not recorded which). Receptor source: a female donor with ankylosing spondylitis or in good health (not recorded which).

Concerning this clonotype: This may be a read error, as it is one base from a much larger clone. The chain uses TRBV5-1 and TRBJ2-5; a weak D match, TRBD2 (5 bases). Germline V lookup: CDR1 SGHRS, CDR2 YFSETQ. The CDR3 extends over 13 amino acids. Trimming cost V 0 bases and J 9 bases, with 12 bases left between them. The CDR3: CASSLGGLEAQYF. The CDR3 DNA follows: TGCGCCAGCAGCTTGGGAGGACTGGAGGCCCAGTACTTC.

This clonotype has more than one count but fewer than ten. V usage is TRBV4-3 and J usage is TRBJ2-7; the match to TRBD1 covers 8 bases. J gave up 5 bases and V 0 bases, and 9 bases lay outside the gene matches. Germline CDR1 is LGHNA and CDR2 is YSLEER. The CDR3 is 16 residues long. In nucleotides, the CDR3 is TGCGCCAGCAGCCAAGATGTCGGGCAGGGGGCGGACGAGCAGTACTTC. Protein sequence: CASSQDVGQGADEQYF.

This clonotype has at least ten counts. The J gene is TRBJ1-2, the V gene TRBV20-1; D may be TRBD1 (5 bases). The V end lost 6 bases, the J end lost 3 bases, and 8 bases lay between the germline ends. The V gene's germline CDR1 is DFQATT and CDR2 SNEGSKA (reference sequence). CDR3 length equals 11 residues. The CDR3 here is CSAGTDYGYTF. DNA of the CDR3: TGCAGTGCCGGGACGGACTATGGCTACACCTTC.

This clonotype came up a few times. V gene TRBV14 combines with J gene TRBJ2-2; weak D call: TRBD1 (6 bases). The CDR3 runs 13 residues. Germline V gene lookup returns CDR1 SGHDN and CDR2 FVKESK. The ends were cut back, 2 bases at V and 5 bases at J, with 6 bases in the middle. CDR3 region: CASSQQGTGELFF. DNA of the CDR3: TGTGCCAGCAGCCAACAGGGGACCGGGGAGCTGTTTTTT.

This clonotype was seen at least ten times. The rearrangement joins TRBV20-1 to TRBJ1-6; D call uncertain. The CDR3 sequence is 16 residues long. CDR1 and CDR2 (germline): DFQATT, SNEGSKA (reference sequence). With 0 bases removed from V and 0 bases from J, the gap between germline ends came to 9 bases. CDR3 residues: CSARDAANSYNSPLHF. CDR3 DNA: TGCAGTGCTAGAGACGCGGCTAACTCCTATAATTCACCCCTCCACTTT.